The 20 T cell receptor beta chains given below trace back to one sample, sequenced in a study of cytomegalovirus exposure and HLA in healthy donors. PCR primers comprised 60 Vbeta and 13 Jbeta primers. Assay: immunoSEQ multiplex PCR; the TCRdb copy retains only in-frame clones and omits some. The sample records 150,000 to 200,000 clones, 80% to 85% being singletons. Sample: PBMCs. The receptors come from a woman in her twenties or thirties in good health and CMV-seronegative.

The rearrangement joins TRBV28 to TRBJ1-3, with D possibly TRBD1 on 5 matching bases. The germline CDR1 and CDR2 sequences are MDHEN and SYDVKM. CDR3 length equals 16 residues. V dropped 6 bases and J dropped 2 bases, with 17 bases sitting between them. The CDR3 DNA reads as TGTGCCAGCAGCTACGGGAGGGGAAGGACTGGAAACACCATATATTTT. This codes for CASSYGRGRTGNTIYF. Full variable domain (missing parts from reference TRBV28 and TRBJ1-3): DVKVTQSSRYLVKRTGEKVFLECVQDMDHENMFWYRQDPGLGLRLIYFSYDVKMKEKGDIPEGYSVSREKKERFSLILESASTNQTSMYLCASSYGRGRTGNTIYFGEGSWLTVV.

This clone was seen more than once but under ten times. DNA for the CDR3: TGCGCCAGCAGCCGTAGCGGGGAGAACTACAATGAGCAGTTCTTC. Translating gives CASSRSGENYNEQFF. This chain uses TRBV4-3 with TRBJ2-1; TRBD2 aligns across 8 bases. The CDR3 has 15 amino acids. Trimming removed 4 bases from V and 3 bases from J; junction bases left unmatched: 5. Germline CDR1 is LGHNA and CDR2 is YSLEER.

The chain carries TRBV9 and TRBJ1-3; D gene ambiguous. The CDR3 spans 15 residues. Between the trimmed V and J ends, which lost 4 bases and 1 base, there was a span of 12 bases. Germline loops: CDR1 SGDLS, CDR2 YYNGEE. The CDR3 spells CASSSLPGSGNTIYF. DNA of the CDR3: TGTGCCAGCAGCTCTCTTCCGGGTTCTGGAAACACCATATATTTT.

The CDR3 DNA sequence: TGTGCCAGCAGCGTAAGCCCCACCGGGGAGCTGTTTTTT. It translates to CASSVSPTGELFF. The rearrangement joins TRBV9 to TRBJ2-2; the D is unclear. The V gene's germline CDR1 is SGDLS and CDR2 YYNGEE. The CDR3 has 13 residues. The V end was cut by 1 base, the J end by 4 bases, with 5 bases between.

This clone showed up just once. The rearrangement joins TRBV19 to TRBJ1-5; D gene unclear. Trimming removed 2 bases at V and 2 bases at J, with 10 bases between. The CDR3 is 15 amino acids. Germline values: CDR1 LNHDA, CDR2 SQIVND (reference sequence). The CDR3 reads CASSIKSGGNQPQHF. The CDR3 DNA is TGTGCCAGTAGTATAAAGTCCGGGGGCAATCAGCCCCAGCATTTT.

The chain combines TRBV27 with TRBJ1-1, with a tentative D call TRBD1 (5 bases). CDR3 length: 13 residues. V lost 9 bases and J lost 3, with 14 bases in between. Looked up from germline, CDR1 is MNHEY and CDR2 is SMNVEV (reference sequence). The CDR3 bases are TGTGCCAGTCAGAAAAACAGGTACACTGAAGCTTTCTTT. Translation: CASQKNRYTEAFF.

This clone was found a few times. The gene calls are TRBV5-4 and TRBJ2-7; D possibly corresponds to TRBD2 (6 bases). The V end was cut by 4 bases, the J end by 11 bases, with 16 bases between. This CDR3 region has 12 residues. The germline V gene encodes CDR1 SGHNT and CDR2 YYREEE (reference sequence). In DNA form, the CDR3 reads TGTGCCAGCAGCCCGGACGGGGGTGGAAAGTACTTC. Translated: CASSPDGGGKYF.

The chain links TRBV15 to TRBJ2-5; TRBD1 matches 7 bases. Germline V lookup: CDR1 LNHNV, CDR2 YYDKDF (reference sequence). The CDR3 sequence is 15 residues long. With 3 bases clipped from V and 2 bases from J, the junction kept 6 bases outside the gene matches. The CDR3 region is CATSRGRTGQETQYF. The DNA of the CDR3 is TGTGCCACCAGCAGGGGCCGGACAGGACAAGAGACCCAGTACTTC.

The J gene is TRBJ2-4, the V gene TRBV6-1, with D possibly TRBD1 on 6 matching bases. V lost 7 bases and J lost 12, with 19 bases in between. This CDR3 has 13 residues. The germline gives CDR1 MNHNS, CDR2 SASEGT. The CDR3 sequence is CASTVQGLHAQYF. The CDR3 DNA reads as TGTGCCAGCACTGTACAGGGTCTGCACGCTCAGTACTTC.

This chain links TRBV11-2 with TRBJ2-7, with TRBD2 identical over 13 bases. This CDR3 is 18 amino acids long. V gave up 5 bases and J gave up 5 bases; unmatched junction bases: 15. Germline V gene lookup returns CDR1 SGHAT and CDR2 FQNNGV. The CDR3 DNA is TGTGCCAGCAGCAAACTAGCGGGGGGGGCCAGGGGTACCCACGAGCAGTACTTC. Protein: CASSKLAGGARGTHEQYF.

The V call is TRBV29-1, the J call TRBJ2-1; 8 bases agree with TRBD1. J was trimmed by 4 bases and V by 4 bases; bases with no gene match: 0. Germline CDR1 and CDR2: SQVTM and ANQGSEA. The CDR3 totals 12 residues. The CDR3 DNA reads as TGCAGCGTTGGGACAGGGTACAATGAGCAGTTCTTC. This gives the protein CSVGTGYNEQFF.

Notes on this clone: At one end the junction does not follow the germline gene, possibly because of a read error. The chain has TRBV27 and TRBJ2-4, with D maybe TRBD2 (5 bases). The CDR3 runs 14 residues. The germline CDR1 and CDR2 sequences are MNHEY and SMNVEV (reference sequence). For the CDR3, the DNA is TGTGCCAGCAGTTTCGGGCTAGCCAAAAACAGTCAGTACTTC. Protein: CASSFGLAKNSQYF.

The rearrangement links TRBV6-5 to TRBJ1-2; D is ambiguous. CDR3 size: 15 residues. CDR1 MNHEY and CDR2 SVGAGI come from the germline V gene. V gave up 8 bases and J gave up 2 bases, with 18 bases separating them. The chain's CDR3 is CASRKDSELNYGYTF. DNA for the CDR3: TGTGCCAGCCGGAAGGATTCGGAGTTAAACTATGGCTACACCTTC.

The V gene is TRBV6-9, the J gene TRBJ2-5, with 9 bases identical to TRBD2. CDR1 is MNHGY, CDR2 SVAAGI, per germline. The V segment lost 1 base and the J segment 9 bases; nucleotides outside the gene matches: 12. The CDR3 is made up of 16 amino acids. CDR3 sequence: CASSYFRGRVRRAQYF. CDR3 coding DNA: TGTGCCAGCAGTTATTTTCGCGGGAGGGTCCGGCGGGCCCAGTACTTC.

Comment on this clone: At one boundary the junction diverges from the germline segment, which might be a read error. The CDR3 sequence is CASNLARGQETQYF. CDR3 nucleotide sequence: TGTGCCAGCAACTTAGCTAGGGGGCAGGAGACCCAGTACTTC. The chain couples TRBV7-2 to TRBJ2-5; 7 positions match TRBD1. There are 14 residues in the CDR3. In germline, CDR1 is SGHTA, CDR2 FQGNSA.

The gene calls are TRBV7-3 and TRBJ2-2; D might be TRBD1 (5 bases). The CDR3 loop spans 15 amino acids. Germline V gene data show CDR1 as SGHTA and CDR2 as FQGTGA. With 5 bases removed from V and 6 bases from J, the gap between germline ends came to 16 bases. CDR3 residues: CASSPAPWGAGELFF. The CDR3 nucleotides are TGTGCCAGCAGCCCCGCCCCTTGGGGCGCCGGGGAGCTGTTTTTT.

The chain is built from TRBV7-2 and TRBJ2-1; D possibly corresponds to TRBD2 (6 bases). Germline assignment: CDR1 SGHTA and CDR2 FQGNSA. Deletions cut 5 bases from V and 0 bases from J, with 11 bases between. CDR3 size: 15 residues. The CDR3 DNA sequence: TGTGCCAGCAGCAGGGACGGGAGCTCCTACAATGAGCAGTTCTTC. It yields the protein CASSRDGSSYNEQFF.

J is TRBJ2-1 and V is TRBV7-6, with TRBD1 matching over 11 bases. The germline V gene encodes CDR1 SGHVS and CDR2 FNYEAQ. The ends lost 0 bases at V and 8 bases at J; junction bases unmatched: 6. The CDR3 is 16 residues long. The CDR3, as DNA: TGTGCCAGCAGCTTAGCCCGGACAGGGGGCTGGGATGAGCAGTTCTTC. As protein: CASSLARTGGWDEQFF. The entire variable domain, with the rest obtained from reference TRBV7-6 and TRBJ2-1, is as follows: GAGVSQSPRYKVTKRGQDVALRCDPISGHVSLYWYRQALGQGPEFLTYFNYEAQQDKSGLPNDRFSAERPEGSISTLTIQRTEQRDSAMYRCASSLARTGGWDEQFFGPGTRLTVL.

The chain couples TRBV7-2 to TRBJ1-1, with D hard to call. Trimming stripped 1 base from V and 1 base from J, with 7 bases between. CDR3 length equals 14 residues. In germline, CDR1 is SGHTA, CDR2 FQGNSA. The CDR3 DNA is TGTGCCAGCAGCTTAGTCGGGAAGAACACTGAAGCTTTCTTT. It encodes CASSLVGKNTEAFF.

This chain connects TRBV10-3 to TRBJ2-3; 8 bases agree with TRBD2. The V segment lost 10 bases and the J segment 0 bases; nucleotides outside the gene matches: 6. CDR3 length: 14 amino acids. The germline V gene encodes CDR1 ENHRY and CDR2 SYGVKD. CDR3 nucleotides: TGTGCCACCGATACTAGCGGAAGCACAGATACGCAGTATTTT. Protein product: CATDTSGSTDTQYF.